This record concerns one T cell receptor beta chain sequence. This sample is drawn from a study of monozygotic twins with inflammatory bowel disease. The germline gives CDR1 MNHEY, CDR2 SVGAGI. The CDR3 is 13 amino acids. The RNA usage for each TCR library was roughly 3,300 ng of total RNA. The template switching step added UMIs that contained a 6-nucleotide sample barcode. Researchers put TCRalpha and TCRbeta cDNA through two nested PCRs lasting around 15 and 10 cycles. TCRdb reprocessed the 5' RACE reads, keeping one entry per CDR3 protein, no DNA. Found here are roughly 200,000 distinct CDR3 sequences; the top ten clones hold 1.6%.

The source is a human donor with ulcerative colitis or Crohn's disease, or a healthy co-twin of an affected twin (not recorded which). The chain is built from TRBV6-5 and TRBJ2-3; TCRdb outputs TRBD1, but without DNA this stays unchecked. Sequences were obtained from blood. The CDR3 region is CASTGGVADTQYF.